The clone carrying this T cell receptor beta chain has more than one count but fewer than ten. Antigen: not known. The germline V and J ends were trimmed by 0 bases and 8 bases, with 4 bases remaining between them. Germline V gene data show CDR1 as MRHNA and CDR2 as SNTAGT. The CDR3 length is 11 residues. This specimen belongs to a study of T cells in Graves' hyperthyroidism and ophthalmopathy. General study points: Model predictions of ophthalmopathy came a median approximately 6 months before onset.

TCR beta CDR3 region amplification was performed from RNA transcripts. An initial round of RT-PCR targeting the TCR CDR3 relied on the HTBI primer set. MiXCR, applied by TCRdb to the multiplex PCR reads, yields one record per CDR3 protein. Of 500,000 to 650,000 distinct CDR3 sequences listed, roughly 15% are singletons. This receptor was taken from a woman between 50 and 59 years old with Graves' ophthalmopathy. The sample was blood. The chain combines TRBV6-4 with TRBJ1-2; D unresolved. The chain's CDR3 is CASSDSWGYTF. The DNA for the CDR3 is TGTGCCAGCAGTGACTCTTGGGGCTACACCTTC.